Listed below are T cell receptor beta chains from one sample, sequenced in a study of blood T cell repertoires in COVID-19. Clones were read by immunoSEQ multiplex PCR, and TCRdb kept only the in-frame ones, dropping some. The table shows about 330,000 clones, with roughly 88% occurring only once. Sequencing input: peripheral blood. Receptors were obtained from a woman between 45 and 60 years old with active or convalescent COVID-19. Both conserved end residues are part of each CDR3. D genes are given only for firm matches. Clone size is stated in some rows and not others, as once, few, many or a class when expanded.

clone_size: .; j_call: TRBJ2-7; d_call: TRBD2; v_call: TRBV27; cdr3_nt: TGTGCCAGCAGGAGAAGCGGGGAGTACGAGCAGTACTTC; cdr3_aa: CASRRSGEYEQYF
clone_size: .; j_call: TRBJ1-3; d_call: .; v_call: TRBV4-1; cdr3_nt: TGCGCCAGCAGCCAAGATAAGGGGACTGGAAACACCATATATTTT; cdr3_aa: CASSQDKGTGNTIYF
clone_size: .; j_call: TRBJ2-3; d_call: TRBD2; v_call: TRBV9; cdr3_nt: TGTGCCAGCAGCGGAACCAGCGGGACCGTGACAGATACGCAGTATTTT; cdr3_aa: CASSGTSGTVTDTQYF
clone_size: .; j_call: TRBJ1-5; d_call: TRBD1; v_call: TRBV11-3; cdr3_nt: TGTGCCAGCAGCCTACAGGGGTGGCATCAGCCCCAGCATTTT; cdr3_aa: CASSLQGWHQPQHF
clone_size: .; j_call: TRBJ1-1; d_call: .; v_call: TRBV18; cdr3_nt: TGTGCCAGCTCGCTACAGGCGGCCACTGAAGCTTTCTTT; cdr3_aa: CASSLQAATEAFF
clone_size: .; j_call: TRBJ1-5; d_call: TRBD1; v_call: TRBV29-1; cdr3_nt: TGCAGCGTCGCCCTCGGGACAGGGACGAGGCAGCCCCAGCATTTT; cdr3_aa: CSVALGTGTRQPQHF
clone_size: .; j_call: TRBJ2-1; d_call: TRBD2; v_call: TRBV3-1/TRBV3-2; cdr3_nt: TGTGCCAGCAGCCCTTTGATTACGCGGACTAGCGGGAGAACTGGGCAGTTCTTC; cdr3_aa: CASSPLITRTSGRTGQFF
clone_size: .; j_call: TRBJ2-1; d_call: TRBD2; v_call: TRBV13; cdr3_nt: TGTGCCAGCAGCTTACTCACTAGCGGGAGGCCCAATGAGCAGTTCTTC; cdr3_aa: CASSLLTSGRPNEQFF
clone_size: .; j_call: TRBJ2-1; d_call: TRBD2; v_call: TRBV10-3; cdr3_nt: TGTGCCATCAGTGGGAGTCGGACTAGCTTAAATTCGTATGAGCAGTTCTTC; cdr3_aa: CAISGSRTSLNSYEQFF
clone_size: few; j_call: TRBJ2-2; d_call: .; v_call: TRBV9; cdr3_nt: TGTGCCAGCAGCGTAGCTCGGGAGACCGGGGAGCTGTTTTTT; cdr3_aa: CASSVARETGELFF
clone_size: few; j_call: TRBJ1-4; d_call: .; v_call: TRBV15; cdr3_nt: TGTGCCACCAGCAGCGGACGTGAGGGCCTAAATGAAAAACTGTTTTTT; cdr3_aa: CATSSGREGLNEKLFF
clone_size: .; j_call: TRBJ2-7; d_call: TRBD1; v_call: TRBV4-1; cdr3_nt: TGCGCCAGCAGCCAGTTAGGACAGGGGGCGTCCGAGCAGTACTTC; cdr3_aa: CASSQLGQGASEQYF
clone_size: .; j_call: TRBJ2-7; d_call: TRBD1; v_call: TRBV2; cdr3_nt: TGTGCCAGCGGAATGAACAGGGGATCTGAGCAGTACTTC; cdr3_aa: CASGMNRGSEQYF
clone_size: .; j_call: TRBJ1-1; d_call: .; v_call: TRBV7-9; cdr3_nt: TGTGCCAGCAGCTTAGCCATGGACGGGGGGAACACTGAAGCTTTCTTT; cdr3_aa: CASSLAMDGGNTEAFF
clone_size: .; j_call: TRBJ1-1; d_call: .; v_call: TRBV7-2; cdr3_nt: TGTGCCAGCAGCTTATGGCGGCTGAACACTGAAGCTTTCTTT; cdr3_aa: CASSLWRLNTEAFF
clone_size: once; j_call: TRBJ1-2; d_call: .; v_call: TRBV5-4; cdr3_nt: TGTGCCAGCAGCTTGGGTGCTCGGACAGCGTATGGCTACACCTTC; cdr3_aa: CASSLGARTAYGYTF
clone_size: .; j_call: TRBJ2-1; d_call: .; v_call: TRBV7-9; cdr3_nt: TGTGCCAGCAGCCCCCGTACTTCATCCTACAATGAGCAGTTCTTC; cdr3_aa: CASSPRTSSYNEQFF
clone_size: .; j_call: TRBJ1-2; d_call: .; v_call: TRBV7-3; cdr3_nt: TGTGCCAGCAGCCAAGGAGGCTCTGGCGGCTACACCTTC; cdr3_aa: CASSQGGSGGYTF
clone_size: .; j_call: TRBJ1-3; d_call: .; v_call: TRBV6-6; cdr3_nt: TGTGCCAGCAGAACCAACAGGGAAGCTGCGACCATATATTTT; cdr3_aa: CASRTNREAATIYF
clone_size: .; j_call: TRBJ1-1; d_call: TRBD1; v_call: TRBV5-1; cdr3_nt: TGCGCCAGCAGCGTTGGACAGGGGGCTATTAACACTGAAGCTTTCTTT; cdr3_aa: CASSVGQGAINTEAFF
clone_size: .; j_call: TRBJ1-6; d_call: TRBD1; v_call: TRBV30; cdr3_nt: TGTGCCTGGAGTTCCGTCAGGGGGTTCAATTCACCCCTCCACTTT; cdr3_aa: CAWSSVRGFNSPLHF
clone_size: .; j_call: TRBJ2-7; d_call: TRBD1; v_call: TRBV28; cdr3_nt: TGTGCCAGCAGTGAGCCGGGACAGGGCTACGAGCAGTACTTC; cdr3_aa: CASSEPGQGYEQYF
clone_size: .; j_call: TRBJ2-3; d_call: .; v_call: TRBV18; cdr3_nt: TGTGCCAGCTCACCACCTACCCAATCGACAGCCCTGAAGCAGTATTTT; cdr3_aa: CASSPPTQSTALKQYF
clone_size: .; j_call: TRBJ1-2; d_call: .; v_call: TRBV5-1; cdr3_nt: TGCGCCAGCAGCACAGGGACGTCGATCTATGGCTACACCTTC; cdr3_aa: CASSTGTSIYGYTF
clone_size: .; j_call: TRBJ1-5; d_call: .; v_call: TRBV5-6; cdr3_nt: TGTGCCAGCAGCTTGGGCCAGGGCATATCTAGCAATCAGCCCCAGCATTTT; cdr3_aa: CASSLGQGISSNQPQHF
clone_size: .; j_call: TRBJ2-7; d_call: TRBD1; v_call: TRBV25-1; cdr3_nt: TGTGCCAGCAGCACAGGGGAACCTCGGGAGCAGTACTTC; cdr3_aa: CASSTGEPREQYF
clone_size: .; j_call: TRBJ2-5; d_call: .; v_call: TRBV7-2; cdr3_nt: TGTGCCAGCAGCTTTCAGGGGGGTCAGGAGACCCAGTACTTC; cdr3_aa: CASSFQGGQETQYF
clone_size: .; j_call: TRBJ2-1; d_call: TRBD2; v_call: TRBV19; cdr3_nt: TGTGCCAGTAGTCCTACTAGCGGGGGTTCCTACAATGAGCAGTTCTTC; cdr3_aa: CASSPTSGGSYNEQFF
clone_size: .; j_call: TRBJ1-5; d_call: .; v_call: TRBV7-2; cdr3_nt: TGTGCCAGCAGCTTCTCAATTGCGAACGATCAGCCCCAGCATTTT; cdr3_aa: CASSFSIANDQPQHF
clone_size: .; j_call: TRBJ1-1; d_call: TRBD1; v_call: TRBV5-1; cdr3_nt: TGCGCCAGCAGCCCTAGGACAGGGGAGACTGAAGCTTTCTTT; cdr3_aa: CASSPRTGETEAFF
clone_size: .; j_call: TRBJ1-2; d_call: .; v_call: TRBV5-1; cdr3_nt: TGCGCCAGCAGCTTTGGCAGGGGTGAGGGCTACACCTTC; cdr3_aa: CASSFGRGEGYTF
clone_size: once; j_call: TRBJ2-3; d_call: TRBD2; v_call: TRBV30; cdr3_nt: TGTGCCTGGAGTGGAAGTAGCGGGGGAGGCACAGATACGCAGTATTTT; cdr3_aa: CAWSGSSGGGTDTQYF